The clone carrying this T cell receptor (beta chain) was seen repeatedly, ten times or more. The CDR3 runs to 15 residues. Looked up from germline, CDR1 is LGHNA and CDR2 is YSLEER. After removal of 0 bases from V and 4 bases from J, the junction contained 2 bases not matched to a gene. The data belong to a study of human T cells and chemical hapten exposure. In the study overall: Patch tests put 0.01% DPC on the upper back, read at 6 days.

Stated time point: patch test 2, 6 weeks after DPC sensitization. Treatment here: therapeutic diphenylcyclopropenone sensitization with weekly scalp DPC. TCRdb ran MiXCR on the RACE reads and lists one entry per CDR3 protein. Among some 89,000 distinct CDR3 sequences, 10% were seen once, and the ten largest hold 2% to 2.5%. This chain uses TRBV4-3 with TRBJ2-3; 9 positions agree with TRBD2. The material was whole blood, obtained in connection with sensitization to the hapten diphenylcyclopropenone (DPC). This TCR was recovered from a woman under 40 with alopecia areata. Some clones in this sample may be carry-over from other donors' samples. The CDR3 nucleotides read TGCGCCAGCAGCCAAGATCGCGGGGGGGCAGATACGCAGTATTTT. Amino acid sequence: CASSQDRGGADTQYF.